This T cell receptor (beta chain) originates from a study of T cells in Graves' hyperthyroidism and ophthalmopathy. There were TCR beta CDR3 regions amplified from RNA transcripts. In the first-round RT-PCR of the TCR CDR3, the HTBI primer set was used. MiXCR, run by TCRdb on the multiplex PCR reads, gives a single entry per CDR3 protein. The sample comprises about 720,000 distinct CDR3 sequences, around 17% of which are singletons, and approximately 8.4% rests with the top ten. This clonotype was observed at least ten times. Its antigen is not identified. V shed 3 bases and J 5 bases; nucleotides not matched to a gene: 11. Germline values: CDR1 SGHAT, CDR2 FQNNGV. The CDR3 spans 16 residues. Whole-study findings and limits: Blood also held most thyroid clonotypes expanded beyond 0.001. From stable hyperthyroidism, ophthalmopathy was set apart by a 13 V-J model. The model anticipated ophthalmopathy a median about 7 months pre-onset.

Clinical symptoms, serum thyroxine and TRAb, thyroid ultrasound and orbital computed tomography together formed the diagnostic basis. This sequence was found in a young man with Graves' hyperthyroidism. The gene calls are TRBV11-2 and TRBJ2-5; the match to TRBD2 covers 8 bases. Sequenced sample: blood. CDR3 nucleotides: TGTGCCAGCAGCTTGTTATCTCCAGCGGGGGAGGAGACCCAGTACTTC. Translated: CASSLLSPAGEETQYF.